This T cell receptor (beta chain) originates from a study of T cell responses to AZD1222 COVID-19 vaccine. Study results and limitations: Repertoire samples came only from after the peak T cell response. Donors, mostly white British, included more females; clonal diversity was possibly underestimated. Vaccine-related CD4 TCRs covered spike, predominating at 160-218 and 743-854. Baseline seropositivity characterized only six AZD1222 recipients.

Comments on this clone: Its antigen is unknown.

The CDR3 has 14 amino acids. Trimming removed 1 base at V and 3 bases at J, with 10 bases between. The germline CDR1 and CDR2 sequences are LNHDA and SQIVND (reference sequence). Repertoires were generated with immunoSEQ multiplex PCR, while TCRdb's copy carries only in-frame clones and drops some. Of 100,000 to 150,000 clones listed, 80% to 90% are singletons. The starting material was peripheral blood, obtained on day 0 of AZD1222 vaccination. The chain carries TRBV19 and TRBJ2-7; a weak D match, TRBD1 (5 bases). The receptor's source is an adult in good health. CDR3 in amino acids: CASSIARVGYEQYF. The CDR3, as DNA: TGTGCCAGTAGTATAGCCAGGGTTGGCTACGAGCAGTACTTC.